This is a list of T cell receptor beta chains from one sample in a study of early T cells in non-severe SARS-CoV-2 infection. TCRdb re-called the 5' RACE reads with MiXCR, one entry per CDR3 protein. Among more than 55,000 distinct CDR3 sequences listed, about 6% were seen once. The input for sequencing was whole blood, taken at baseline. These receptors all stem from an adult who was a healthcare worker with PCR-confirmed SARS-CoV-2 infection or an uninfected control (not recorded which). The CDR3 runs from the conserved cysteine through the conserved F or W. A D gene is named only where the DNA matches it firmly. Some rows mark clone size as missing; the rest say once, few, many or name a class of expanded clone.

clone_size	j_call	d_call	v_call	cdr3_nt	cdr3_aa
many	TRBJ2-5	.	TRBV6-6	TGTGCCAGCAGTTACGGAGGGCCAGAGACCCAGTACTTC	CASSYGGPETQYF
many	TRBJ2-7	.	TRBV5-1	TGCGCCAGCAGCACAGGGACCCACGAGCAGTACTTC	CASSTGTHEQYF
many	TRBJ1-1	.	TRBV29-1	TGCAGCGTTGGGAAAAGCAACACTGAAGCTTTCTTT	CSVGKSNTEAFF
many	TRBJ1-1	TRBD1	TRBV19	TGTGCCAGTAGTCCCCGGGACAGAGAGACTGAAGCTTTCTTT	CASSPRDRETEAFF
few	TRBJ2-1	.	TRBV29-1	TGCAGCGTTGAAGTTTACAATGAGCAGTTCTTC	CSVEVYNEQFF
many	TRBJ2-1	TRBD2	TRBV28	TGTGCCAGCCGGGGCGGGACTAGCGGGAGCTATGAGCAGTTCTTC	CASRGGTSGSYEQFF
few	TRBJ1-5	.	TRBV28	TGTGCCAGCAGTTTTGAGCAGCACAATCAGCCCCAGCATTTT	CASSFEQHNQPQHF
few	TRBJ1-1	.	TRBV5-1	TGCGCCAGCAGCTTGGGCGCAGTGAAGAACACTGAAGCTTTCTTT	CASSLGAVKNTEAFF
.	TRBJ1-5	.	TRBV4-1	TGCGCCAGCAGCCAAACACAGGGAATGTTAGGCAATCAGCCCCAGCATTTT	CASSQTQGMLGNQPQHF
many	TRBJ1-1	.	TRBV2	TGTGCCAGCAGACTGGGACCTAACGCTGAAGCTTTCTTT	CASRLGPNAEAFF
many	TRBJ2-7	.	TRBV5-5	TGTGCCAGCAGCTTGGCTACCCAGCTCCCCTACGAGCAGTACTTC	CASSLATQLPYEQYF
many	TRBJ2-1	TRBD2	TRBV18	TGTGCCAGCTCACGCGCAGGAGAAGGACTAGCGGGATCTGAGCAGTTCTTC	CASSRAGEGLAGSEQFF
many	TRBJ2-3	TRBD2	TRBV28	TGTGCCAGCCTAAAACCCCGGACTAGCGGGTATTTCACAGATACGCAGTATTTT	CASLKPRTSGYFTDTQYF
few	TRBJ1-2	.	TRBV29-1	TGCAGCGTTGAGGAAGGGGCCGGCTACACCTTC	CSVEEGAGYTF
few	TRBJ2-2	.	TRBV10-3	TGTGCCATCAGTGAGTCGGTCGGGGAGCTGTTTTTT	CAISESVGELFF
many	TRBJ1-1	.	TRBV9	TGTGCCAGCAGCGTAGAGGCGAACACTGAAGCTTTCTTT	CASSVEANTEAFF
many	TRBJ2-1	TRBD2	TRBV7-9	TGTGCCAGCAGCAGTAGCGGGCGTCTCCTCTACAATGAGCAGTTCTTC	CASSSSGRLLYNEQFF
.	TRBJ2-7	.	TRBV6-6	TGTGCCAGCAGTTACTCTCGTGACACTAACTCCTACGAGCAGTACTTC	CASSYSRDTNSYEQYF
many	TRBJ1-2	TRBD1	TRBV19	TGTGCCAGTAGTACAACAGGGGGCGATGGCTACACCTTC	CASSTTGGDGYTF
.	TRBJ2-7	.	TRBV6-6	TGTGCCAGCGGAGAAGGGGGCTACGAGCAGTACTTC	CASGEGGYEQYF
many	TRBJ2-7	TRBD1	TRBV20-1	TGCAGTGCCCCGACAGGGGGTGACTCCTACGAGCAGTACTTC	CSAPTGGDSYEQYF
.	TRBJ1-4	.	TRBV12-3/TRBV12-4	TGTGCCAGCAGTTTAGTCGGGGGGCGCAATGAAAAACTGTTTTTT	CASSLVGGRNEKLFF
many	TRBJ2-3	TRBD2	TRBV28	TGTGCCAGCAGTCTCAGTAACATAGCGGGAGCCCCCGATACGCAGTATTTT	CASSLSNIAGAPDTQYF
many	TRBJ2-7	.	TRBV12-3/TRBV12-4	TGTGCCAGCACCCCCTTGGCGGGTAGCCACGAGCAGTACTTC	CASTPLAGSHEQYF
many	TRBJ1-2	.	TRBV20-1	TGCAGTGCTCCGACAGGAAACTATGGCTACACCTTC	CSAPTGNYGYTF
many	TRBJ1-6	.	TRBV27	TGTGCCAGCAGTTTATCGTCCTTCAGAAATCCTCGGGCACCCCTCCACTTT	CASSLSSFRNPRAPLHF
many	TRBJ2-1	TRBD2	TRBV6-2/TRBV6-3	TGTGCCAGCAGTTACGCGGGGGGCAATGAGCAGTTCTTC	CASSYAGGNEQFF